This T cell receptor (beta chain) came from a study of cytomegalovirus exposure and HLA in healthy donors. This cohort consisted of healthy bone marrow donors. The CDR3 runs 14 residues. Germline loops: CDR1 SQVTM, CDR2 ANQGSEA. V shed 6 bases and J shed 0 bases, with 14 bases lying between them. Amplification used 60 Vbeta primers and 13 Jbeta primers. Method: immunoSEQ multiplex PCR; TCRdb's copy keeps in-frame clones and lacks some. This repertoire shows roughly 140,000 clones, roughly 85% found once; its top ten account for 0.5% to 0.85%. On this clone: Its specificity is unknown.

Whole-study findings and limits: TCR beta sequences numbering under 20,000 were associated with HLA alleles at 0.05 false discovery rate in a later analysis. Accurate HLA-A and HLA-B prediction from TCR beta sequences was reported for most subjects. For cytomegalovirus status, the classifier reportedly gave diagnoses with high specificity and sensitivity.

The chain employs TRBV29-1 and TRBJ1-1; D gene unclear. The sequence was collected from a male donor in good health and CMV-seronegative. Sequenced sample: PBMCs. CDR3 DNA sequence: TGCAGCGTAGCCGCGGGCAGTATGAACACTGAAGCTTTCTTT. Translation gives CSVAAGSMNTEAFF.